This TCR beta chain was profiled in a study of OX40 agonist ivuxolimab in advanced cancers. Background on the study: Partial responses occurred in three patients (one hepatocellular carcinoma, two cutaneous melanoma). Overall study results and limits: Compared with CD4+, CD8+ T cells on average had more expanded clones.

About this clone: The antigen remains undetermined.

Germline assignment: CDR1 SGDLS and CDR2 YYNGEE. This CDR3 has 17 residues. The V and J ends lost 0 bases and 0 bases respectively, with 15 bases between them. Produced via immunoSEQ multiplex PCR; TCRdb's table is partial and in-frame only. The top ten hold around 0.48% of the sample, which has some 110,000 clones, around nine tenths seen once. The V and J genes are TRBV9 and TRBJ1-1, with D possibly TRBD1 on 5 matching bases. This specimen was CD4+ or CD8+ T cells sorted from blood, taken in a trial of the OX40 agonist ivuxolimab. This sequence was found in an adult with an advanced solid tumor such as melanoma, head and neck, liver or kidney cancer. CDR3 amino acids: CASSVDPTGLMNTEAFF. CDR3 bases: TGTGCCAGCAGCGTAGACCCAACAGGCCTCATGAACACTGAAGCTTTCTTT.